The text below deals with one T cell receptor (beta chain). In its sample, this clonotype was seen many times. Its cognate antigen has yet to be identified. No base quality values were provided; no much bigger clone lies one nucleotide off. A patient counted as having stable Graves' hyperthyroidism if no progression to ophthalmopathy occurred over 18 months of follow-up. The hyperthyroidism patients were between 18 and 65 years old and newly diagnosed, with a disease duration of less than 2 months. The study excluded patients with uncontrolled infections, other autoimmune diseases, pregnancy or lactation. Clinical symptoms, serum thyroxine and TRAb, thyroid ultrasound, and orbital computed tomography formed the basis for the diagnoses. Total RNA was extracted with Trizol reagent, and quality was checked on an Agilent 2100 Bioanalyzer. The TCR beta CDR3 regions were amplified from the RNA transcripts. A first-round RT-PCR of the TCR CDR3 used the HTBI primer set with the Qiagen OneStep RT-PCR kit. A second multiplex PCR round built the libraries, followed by size selection and purification. Libraries were sequenced paired-end with 100 bp reads on an Illumina HiSeq2000. The authors' pipeline ran thus. SOAPnuke was used to process the raw data, removing reads that contained adapters or uncalled bases, had a mean Phred below 15, or lacked an exact match to the constant primer or identifier. High-quality paired reads were merged with COPE v1.2.5, and unique nucleotide sequences were defined as clonotypes. Clonotypes were aligned to IMGT TRBV, TRBD and TRBJ reference segments using MiTCR v1.1. Only V-J combinations with frequency above 0.0001, covering 99% to 99.2% of repertoires, were analysed. A TCS score was defined as the ratio between F50 (clonal expansion) and ExV (chaos), using BLOSUM62-based TCRdist between CDR3 peptides within each V-J. Welch's t-statistics and random forest reduced fewer than 600 V-J features to 10 to 15, which were used in a naive Bayes classifier (R e1071). The Morisita-Horn index was used to measure how similar the thyroid and blood repertoires were. In TCRdb, the public reads were trimmed at Q25 with fastp and aligned with MiXCR, with productive beta chains retained. All rows with the same CDR3 protein become a single entry with the most common DNA and genes. None of the V and J calls come from the authors' own analysis; TCRdb made them. The table for this sample lists 610,000 or so distinct CDR3 sequences; approximately 44% of them were counted only once. The ten largest clones represent about 8.3% of the sample.

V and J are trimmed by 5 bases and 9 bases, and the gene matches miss 16 bases of the junction. Via the germline V gene, CDR1 is SGHTA and CDR2 FQGNSA. The CDR3 covers 16 residues, taking in both the cysteine and the phenylalanine. Only the CDR3 portion is preserved as DNA: 48 bases, with reading frame beginning at the first base. This sample is drawn from a study of T cells in Graves' hyperthyroidism and ophthalmopathy (dated by TCRdb to about 2019). For context, the study as a whole: To identify distinguishing TCR V-J signatures, a discovery cohort of around 100 patients was used, comprising approximately 40 with Graves' ophthalmopathy and 55 to 65 with stable Graves' hyperthyroidism. An independent validation cohort of about 19 hyperthyroidism patients and about 16 patients who later progressed to ophthalmopathy tested prospective prediction of ophthalmopathy. For training and testing, the 100 or so patients in the discovery cohort were randomly divided in a 7:3 ratio. In addition, the study compared T-cell repertoires in thyroid tissue and in blood from about 6 Graves' hyperthyroidism patients. After blood sampling, hyperthyroidism patients were treated with methimazole at a starting dose of 30 mg daily, and ophthalmopathy patients were treated with high-dose intravenous methylprednisolone. The paper reports TCR Vbeta CDR3 sequencing of more than 120 peripheral blood samples: over 40 ophthalmopathy, approximately 74 hyperthyroidism and 17 progressor patients. What the authors observed across the whole study: A 13 V-J signature model separated ophthalmopathy from stable hyperthyroidism, with around 88% sensitivity and approximately 81% specificity in cross-validation and 80%/75% in testing. Blood samples also contained most of the expanded thyroid clonotypes (frequency above 0.001), which suggests that blood repertoires may reflect thyroid immune responses. During validation, the model predicted progression to ophthalmopathy a median of around 6 months ahead of onset, with approximately 70% sensitivity and less than 85% specificity. Sample size was not statistically predetermined, and investigators were not blinded to group allocation.

Rearrangement joined TRBV7-2 to TRBJ2-7; 10 of the junction bases match TRBD2. The sequencing input was peripheral blood or thyroid tissue (not recorded which). This receptor was identified in a woman aged 18 to 35 with Graves' hyperthyroidism. CDR3 sequence: CASSTRLAGTPTRQYF. The sequence in DNA is TGTGCCAGCAGCACCCGACTAGCGGGTACTCCTACGAGGCAGTACTTC. Reference TRBV7-2 and TRBJ2-7 proteins supply the regions before and after the CDR3; the full variable domain is: GAGVSQSPSNKVTEKGKDVELRCDPISGHTALYWYRQSLGQGLEFLIYFQGNSAPDKSGLPSDRFSAERTGGSVSTLTIQRTQQEDSAVYLCASSTRLAGTPTRQYFGPGTRLTVT.